This T cell receptor beta chain was observed in a study of vaccination and CD4 T cells after COVID-19. Indicated treatment: roughly 10-day PBMC culture with coronavirus spike peptide pools or control peptides (ViraFEST assay). Following expansion of antigen-specific T cells with peptide pools, ViraFEST then sequenced TCRs. Study-level points and caveats: Although the median of SARS-CoV-2-reactive clonotypes rose from around 19 to 38, the change was not significant.

Per germline, CDR1 LNHDA and CDR2 SQIVND (reference sequence). V was trimmed by 5 bases and J by 6 bases, leaving 19 bases between them. CDR3 length equals 15 residues. Cultured CD4+ T cells had their DNA profiled by the Oncomine TCR Beta short-read assay. TCRdb called the PCR reads again in MiXCR, with one record for every CDR3 protein. The table lists under 20,000 distinct CDR3 sequences, around three quarters of them singletons. Comment on this clonotype: Its matching antigen is unknown.

Sequencing was carried out using CD4+ T cells from blood, cultured in vitro. This chain connects TRBV19 to TRBJ2-5; no clear D. The source of this sequence is a human donor who had recovered from COVID-19. CDR3 nucleotide sequence: TGTGCCAGTAGTCCCGGGCCGGGCCGGGTGAAGACCCAGTACTTC. Translating it yields CASSPGPGRVKTQYF.